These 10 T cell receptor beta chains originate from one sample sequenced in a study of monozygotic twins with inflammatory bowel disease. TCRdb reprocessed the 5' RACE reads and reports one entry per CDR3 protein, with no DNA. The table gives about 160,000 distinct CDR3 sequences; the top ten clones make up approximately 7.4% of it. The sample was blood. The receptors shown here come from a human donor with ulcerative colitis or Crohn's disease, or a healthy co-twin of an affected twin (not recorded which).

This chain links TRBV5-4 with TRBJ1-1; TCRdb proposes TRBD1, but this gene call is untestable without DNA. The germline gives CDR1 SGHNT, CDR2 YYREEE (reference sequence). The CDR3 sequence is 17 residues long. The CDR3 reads CASSLGGRGEMNTEAFF.

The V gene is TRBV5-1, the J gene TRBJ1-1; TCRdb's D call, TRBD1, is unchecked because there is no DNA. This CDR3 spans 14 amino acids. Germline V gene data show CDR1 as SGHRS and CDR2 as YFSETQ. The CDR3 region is CASSRGQADTEAFF.

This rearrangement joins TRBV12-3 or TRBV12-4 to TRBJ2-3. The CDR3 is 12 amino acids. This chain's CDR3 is CASSPQGDTQYF.

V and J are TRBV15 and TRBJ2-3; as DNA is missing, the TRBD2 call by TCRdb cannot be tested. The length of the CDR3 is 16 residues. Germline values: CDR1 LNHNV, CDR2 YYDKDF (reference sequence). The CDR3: CATAYRLAGGLDTQYF.

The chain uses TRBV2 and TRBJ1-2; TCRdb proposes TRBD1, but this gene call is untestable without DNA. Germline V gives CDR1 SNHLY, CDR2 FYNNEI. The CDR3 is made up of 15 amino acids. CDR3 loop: CATPSGGARGYGYTF.

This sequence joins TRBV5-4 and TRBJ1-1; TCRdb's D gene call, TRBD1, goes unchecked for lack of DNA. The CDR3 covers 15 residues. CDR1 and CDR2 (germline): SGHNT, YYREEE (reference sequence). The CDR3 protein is CASSPEVGGNTEAFF.

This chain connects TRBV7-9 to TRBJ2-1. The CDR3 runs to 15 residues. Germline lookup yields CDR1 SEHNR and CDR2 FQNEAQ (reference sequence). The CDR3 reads CASSLTKTSYNEQFF.

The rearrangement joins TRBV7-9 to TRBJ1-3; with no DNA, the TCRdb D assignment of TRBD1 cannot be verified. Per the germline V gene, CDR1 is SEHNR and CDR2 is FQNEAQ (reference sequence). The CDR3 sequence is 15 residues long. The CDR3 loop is CASSLASGSGNTIYF.

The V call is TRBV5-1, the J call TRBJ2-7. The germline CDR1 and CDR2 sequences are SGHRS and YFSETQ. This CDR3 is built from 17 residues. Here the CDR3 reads CASSLSVVTPISYEQYF.

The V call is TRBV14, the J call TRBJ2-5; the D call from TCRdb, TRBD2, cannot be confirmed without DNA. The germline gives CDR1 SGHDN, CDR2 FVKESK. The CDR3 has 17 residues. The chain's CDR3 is CASSQVTVAGGGETQYF.